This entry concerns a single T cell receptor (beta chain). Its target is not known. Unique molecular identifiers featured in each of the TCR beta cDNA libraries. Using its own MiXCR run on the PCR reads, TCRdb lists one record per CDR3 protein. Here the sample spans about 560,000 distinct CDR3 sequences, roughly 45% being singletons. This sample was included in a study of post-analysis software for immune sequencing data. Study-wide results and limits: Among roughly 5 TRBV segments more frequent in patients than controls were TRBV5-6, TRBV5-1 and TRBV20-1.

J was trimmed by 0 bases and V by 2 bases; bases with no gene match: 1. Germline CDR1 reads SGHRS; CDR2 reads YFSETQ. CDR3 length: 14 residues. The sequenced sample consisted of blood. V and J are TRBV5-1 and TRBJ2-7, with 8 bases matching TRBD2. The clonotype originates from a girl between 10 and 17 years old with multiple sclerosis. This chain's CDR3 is CASSFSGNSYEQYF. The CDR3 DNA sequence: TGCGCCAGCAGCTTTAGCGGGAACTCCTACGAGCAGTACTTC. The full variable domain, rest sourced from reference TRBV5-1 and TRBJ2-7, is KAGVTQTPRYLIKTRGQQVTLSCSPISGHRSVSWYQQTPGQGLQFLFEYFSETQRNKGNFPGRFSGRQFSNSRSEMNVSTLELGDSALYLCASSFSGNSYEQYFGPGTRLTVT.